This entry lists 18 T cell receptor beta chains sequenced from one sample in a study of blood T cell repertoires in COVID-19. Clones were sequenced by immunoSEQ multiplex PCR, and TCRdb holds only the in-frame ones, with some missing. This table holds about 260,000 clones, approximately 86% found once. Sequencing input: peripheral blood. The receptors here all came from a woman aged 60-70 years with COVID-19, enrolled during active disease.

This rearrangement joins TRBV24-1 to TRBJ2-3, with D possibly being TRBD2 (6 bases). Trimming left V 5 bases short and J 1 base short, with 15 bases between. The germline V gene has CDR1 KGHDR and CDR2 SFDVKD. There are 16 residues in the CDR3. For the CDR3, the DNA is TGTGCCACCAGTGCCCGGCGGAGGGGAGGCACAGATACGCAGTATTTT. Its protein product is CATSARRRGGTDTQYF.

The chain combines TRBV7-8 with TRBJ1-5; no reliable D call. The CDR3 is 15 residues long. The V end was cut by 1 base, the J end by 1 base, with 8 bases between. Germline V gene sequence: CDR1 SGHVS, CDR2 FQNEAQ. The CDR3 DNA reads as TGTGCCAGCAGCTTAGAGGCGGGAAGCAATCAGCCCCAGCATTTT. Its protein is CASSLEAGSNQPQHF.

The J gene is TRBJ1-1, the V gene TRBV4-2, with 12 bases matching TRBD1. The CDR3 contains 15 residues. Germline V gives CDR1 LGHNA, CDR2 YNFKEQ. The junction had 9 bases not matched to a gene; V was cut back by 2 bases and J by 11 bases. The CDR3 nucleotides read TGTGCCAGCAGCCAACTGTCCCGGGACAGGGGGCAGGCTTTCTTT. It is translated as CASSQLSRDRGQAFF.

The chain employs TRBV2 and TRBJ1-4; D perhaps matches TRBD1 (5 bases). The V end lost 6 bases, the J end lost 8 bases, and 19 bases lay between the germline ends. The CDR3 loop spans 15 amino acids. Germline V CDR1 and CDR2: SNHLY, FYNNEI. CDR3 coding DNA: TGTGCCAGCAGCCCCGGGACTCCGACAAGGGAAAAACTGTTTTTT. This codes for CASSPGTPTREKLFF.

This clone was found once. The V and J genes are TRBV5-1 and TRBJ2-2, with TRBD2 identical over 11 bases. The CDR3 extends over 18 amino acids. From germline, CDR1 is SGHRS and CDR2 YFSETQ. V dropped 0 bases and J dropped 2; count of bases not matched to a gene: 6. The CDR3 DNA follows: TGCGCCAGCAGCTTGGTTCCTAGCGGGAGGATCAACACCGGGGAGCTGTTTTTT. As protein: CASSLVPSGRINTGELFF.

The chain uses TRBV12-3 or TRBV12-4 and TRBJ1-2; maybe TRBD1 (6 bases). Between the trimmed V and J ends, which lost 8 bases and 4 bases, there was a span of 14 bases. This CDR3 comprises 13 residues. CDR3 sequence reads: CASSGGRLYGYTF. CDR3 DNA: TGTGCCAGCTCGGGGGGGCGCCTCTATGGCTACACCTTC.

The V call is TRBV30, the J call TRBJ1-6, with 7 bases matching TRBD1. Unmatched junction bases numbered 9, after V lost 3 bases and J lost 7 bases. This CDR3 comprises 15 residues. Looked up from germline, CDR1 is GTSNPN and CDR2 is SVGIG (reference sequence). The CDR3 DNA reads TGTGCCTGGAGGTCACCGGGACAGTCGAATTCACCCCTCCACTTT. It codes for CAWRSPGQSNSPLHF.

The CDR3 is CASSLPPSGLFSTDTQYF. The CDR3 bases are TGTGCCAGCAGTTTACCGCCTAGCGGGTTATTTAGCACAGATACGCAGTATTTT. The gene calls are TRBV28 and TRBJ2-3, with TRBD2 identical over 8 bases. The J segment lost 0 bases and the V segment lost 2 bases, leaving 10 bases of the junction unmatched. The CDR3 loop spans 18 amino acids. Per germline, CDR1 MDHEN and CDR2 SYDVKM.

V and J are TRBV5-1 and TRBJ2-7; TRBD1 might be the D (6 bases). Germline V gives CDR1 SGHRS, CDR2 YFSETQ. Trimming left V 5 bases short and J 0 bases short, with 12 bases between. The CDR3 is 14 residues long. The CDR3 sequence is CASRQQGNSYEQYF. The CDR3, as DNA: TGCGCCAGCAGACAACAGGGAAACTCCTACGAGCAGTACTTC. The full variable domain, with the rest looked up from reference TRBV5-1 and TRBJ2-7, is KAGVTQTPRYLIKTRGQQVTLSCSPISGHRSVSWYQQTPGQGLQFLFEYFSETQRNKGNFPGRFSGRQFSNSRSEMNVSTLELGDSALYLCASRQQGNSYEQYFGPGTRLTVT.

In this sample, this clone turned up a few times. The gene calls are TRBV27 and TRBJ2-2, with a possible D match to TRBD1 (5 bases). Looked up from germline, CDR1 is MNHEY and CDR2 is SMNVEV (reference sequence). The CDR3 consists of 14 residues. Trimming removed 4 bases from V and 5 bases from J, with 11 bases in between. The CDR3 sequence: CASSSNQGTGELFF. Here the CDR3 DNA reads TGTGCCAGCAGTTCGAATCAGGGAACCGGGGAGCTGTTTTTT.

On this clone: Since a much larger clone is just one base distant, this may be a read error. This chain uses TRBV7-9 with TRBJ2-5; 7 nucleotides align to TRBD1. The CDR3 has 13 residues. Germline V CDR1 and CDR2: SEHNR, FQNEAQ (reference sequence). V gave up 6 bases and J gave up 2 bases; unmatched junction bases: 3. The CDR3, as DNA: TGTGCCAGCAGGGGGGACAGACAAGAGACCCAGTACTTC. Translation: CASRGDRQETQYF. Full variable domain (outside the CDR3, taken from reference TRBV7-9 and TRBJ2-5): DTGVSQNPRHKITKRGQNVTFRCDPISEHNRLYWYRQTLGQGPEFLTYFQNEAQLEKSRLLSDRFSAERPKGSFSTLEIQRTEQGDSAMYLCASRGDRQETQYFGPGTRLLVL.

The V gene is TRBV19, the J gene TRBJ1-5; D is ambiguous. The germline V and J ends were trimmed by 5 bases and 7 bases, with 12 bases remaining between them. Germline assignment: CDR1 LNHDA and CDR2 SQIVND (reference sequence). The CDR3 consists of 13 residues. CDR3 amino acids: CASSGPREQPQHF. The CDR3 DNA reads as TGTGCCAGTAGTGGTCCCCGGGAGCAGCCCCAGCATTTT.

The chain links TRBV2 to TRBJ2-5, with D uncertain. CDR3 length: 12 amino acids. Trimming pared 7 bases from V and 0 bases from J, leaving 6 bases between. From germline, CDR1 is SNHLY and CDR2 FYNNEI. The CDR3 bases are TGTGCCAGCAAAACGGACCAAGAGACCCAGTACTTC. Its protein product is CASKTDQETQYF.

The gene calls are TRBV11-2 and TRBJ2-7; tentatively, D is TRBD1 (7 bases). The CDR3 has 14 residues. Germline loops: CDR1 SGHAT, CDR2 FQNNGV. V lost 7 bases, J lost 5 bases, and 18 bases lay in between. This CDR3 reads CASTLRRGAHEQYF. CDR3 bases: TGTGCCAGCACCCTACGCAGGGGGGCCCACGAGCAGTACTTC.

This chain connects TRBV14 to TRBJ1-1; TRBD1 is a possible D gene (6 bases). From germline, CDR1 is SGHDN and CDR2 FVKESK. V dropped 4 bases and J dropped 5 bases, with 17 bases sitting between them. This CDR3 is 15 amino acids long. The DNA of the CDR3 is TGTGCCAGCAGCCCTCGGGCACAGGGAAAAACTGAAGCTTTCTTT. This gives the protein CASSPRAQGKTEAFF. Full variable domain (rest looked up from reference TRBV14 and TRBJ1-1): EAGVTQFPSHSVIEKGQTVTLRCDPISGHDNLYWYRRVMGKEIKFLLHFVKESKQDESGMPNNRFLAERTGGTYSTLKVQPAELEDSGVYFCASSPRAQGKTEAFFGQGTRLTVV.

The chain has TRBV5-4 and TRBJ2-3; TRBD2 might be the D (6 bases). CDR1 and CDR2 (germline): SGHNT, YYREEE (reference sequence). The CDR3 loop spans 14 amino acids. V lost 1 base and J 3 bases, leaving 9 bases between the germline ends. Written as DNA, the CDR3 is TGTGCCAGCAGCTTGTATCGGGAGACAGATACGCAGTATTTT. Encoded protein: CASSLYRETDTQYF. Full variable domain (rest looked up from reference TRBV5-4 and TRBJ2-3): ETGVTQSPTHLIKTRGQQVTLRCSSQSGHNTVSWYQQALGQGPQFIFQYYREEENGRGNFPPRFSGLQFPNYSSELNVNALELDDSALYLCASSLYRETDTQYFGPGTRLTVL.

V is TRBV7-3 and J is TRBJ2-7; TRBD2 matches at 7 bases. Germline values: CDR1 SGHTA, CDR2 FQGTGA. The V segment lost 2 bases and the J segment 0 bases; nucleotides outside the gene matches: 7. This CDR3 region has 16 residues. The CDR3 loop is CASSLLGGSSSYEQYF. CDR3 nucleotides: TGTGCCAGCAGCTTACTGGGGGGGTCGAGCTCCTACGAGCAGTACTTC.

The CDR3 is CASSRSGPAGDTQYF. CDR3 DNA: TGTGCCAGTAGTAGGAGCGGCCCGGCTGGGGATACGCAGTATTTT. The rearrangement joins TRBV19 to TRBJ2-3; a possible D gene is TRBD2 (5 bases). The CDR3 totals 15 residues. Trimming removed 4 bases from V and 6 bases from J, with 17 bases in between. Per germline, CDR1 LNHDA and CDR2 SQIVND (reference sequence). Complete variable domain (other parts from reference TRBV19 and TRBJ2-3): DGGITQSPKYLFRKEGQNVTLSCEQNLNHDAMYWYRQDPGQGLRLIYYSQIVNDFQKGDIAEGYSVSREKKESFPLTVTSAQKNPTAFYLCASSRSGPAGDTQYFGPGTRLTVL.